Sequencing of this TCR beta chain was carried out in a study of control samples from healthy donors and cancer patients (dated by TCRdb to between 2020 and 2021). The CDR3 spans 16 residues, from the cysteine through the phenylalanine. Only the CDR3 part of the read is kept: 48 bases, read in frame from the first base. CDR1 and CDR2, per the germline V gene, are SGHRS and YFSETQ. Trimming leaves V shorter by 1 base and J shorter by 0 bases, with the junction holding 6 bases beyond the gene matches. On this clone: Its antigen specificity is not known. No base quality information exists; no much larger clone differs at one position.

The library was obtained by the immunoSEQ multiplex PCR assay. Sourced from immuneACCESS, this table was stored by TCRdb with only in-frame sequences that have V and J called. A share of the clones is absent; for the studies checked, an unresolved V gene accounts for under half, and the remainder has no known explanation. For this sample there are 95,000 to 150,000 clones; roughly 92% appear just once. Approximately 0.57% of the sample is taken by the ten largest. The clonotype was recovered from a man at least 80 years old with head and neck cancer. Sequenced material: PBMCs. The rearranged chain carries TRBV5-1 and TRBJ2-7, with 8 bases in between that match TRBD1. The CDR3 amino acid sequence is: CASSLLGQGSSYEQYF. The DNA reads as follows: TGCGCCAGCAGCTTGCTCGGACAGGGCAGCTCCTACGAGCAGTACTTC.